This TCR beta chain came from a study of T cells in localized non-small cell lung cancer. Some clones are missing from TCRdb's copy, which holds only in-frame ones; the method was immunoSEQ multiplex PCR. The table lists around 25,000 clones, roughly nine tenths of them singletons. This CDR3 spans 14 amino acids. Germline V gene data show CDR1 as SGDLS and CDR2 as YYNGEE. Trimming took 0 bases from V and 7 from J, leaving 8 bases between them. Concerning this clone itself: No antigen is known for it.

Study findings and constraints: Among blood samples, higher T cell density accompanied longer overall survival. As only one tumor region underwent sequencing, heterogeneity remains possible.

The sequencing here drew on peripheral blood, taken before any cancer treatment. The chain recombines TRBV9 with TRBJ1-6, with D perhaps matching TRBD1 (5 bases). The source is a woman aged 35-70 years with stage I lung adenocarcinoma. The CDR3 sequence is CASSVVDINSPLHF. The DNA of the CDR3 is TGTGCCAGCAGCGTAGTGGACATCAATTCACCCCTCCACTTT.